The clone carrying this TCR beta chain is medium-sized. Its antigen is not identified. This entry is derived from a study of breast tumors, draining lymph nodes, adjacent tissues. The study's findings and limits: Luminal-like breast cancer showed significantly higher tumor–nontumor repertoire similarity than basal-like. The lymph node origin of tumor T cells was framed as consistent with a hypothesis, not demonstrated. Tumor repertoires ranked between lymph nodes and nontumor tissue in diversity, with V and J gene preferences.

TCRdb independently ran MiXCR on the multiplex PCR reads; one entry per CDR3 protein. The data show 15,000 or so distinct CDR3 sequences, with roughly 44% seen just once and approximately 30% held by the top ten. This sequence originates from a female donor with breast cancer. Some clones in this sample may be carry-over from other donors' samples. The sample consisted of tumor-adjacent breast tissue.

CDR3 protein: CSVEEAGTSGYNEQFF. CDR3 nucleotides: TGCAGCGTTGAAGAGGCCGGGACTAGCGGCTACAATGAGCAGTTCTTC. The chain is built from TRBV29-1 and TRBJ2-1; 11 nucleotides agree with TRBD2. With V trimmed by 0 bases and J by 3 bases, 4 bases remained unmatched. The V gene's germline CDR1 is SQVTM and CDR2 ANQGSEA. CDR3 size: 16 residues.